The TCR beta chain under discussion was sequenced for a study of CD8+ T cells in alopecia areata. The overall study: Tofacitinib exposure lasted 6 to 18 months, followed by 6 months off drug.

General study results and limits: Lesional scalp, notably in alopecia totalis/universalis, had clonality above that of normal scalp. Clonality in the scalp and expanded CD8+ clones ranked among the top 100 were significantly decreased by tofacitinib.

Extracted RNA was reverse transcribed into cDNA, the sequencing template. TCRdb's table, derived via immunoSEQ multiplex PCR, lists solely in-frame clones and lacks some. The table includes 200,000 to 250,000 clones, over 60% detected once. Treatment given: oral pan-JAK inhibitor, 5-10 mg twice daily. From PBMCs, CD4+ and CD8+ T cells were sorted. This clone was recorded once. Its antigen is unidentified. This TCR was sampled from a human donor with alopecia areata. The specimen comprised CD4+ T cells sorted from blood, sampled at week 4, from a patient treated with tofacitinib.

The CDR3 spells CASSGGGTTEAFF. As DNA, the CDR3 is TGTGCCAGCAGTGGGGGAGGGACCACTGAAGCTTTCTTT. The chain links TRBV2 to TRBJ1-1, with D tentatively TRBD1 (5 bases). The CDR3 consists of 13 residues. Trimming took off 4 bases at V and 4 bases at J, with 10 bases between the two ends. From germline, CDR1 is SNHLY and CDR2 FYNNEI.